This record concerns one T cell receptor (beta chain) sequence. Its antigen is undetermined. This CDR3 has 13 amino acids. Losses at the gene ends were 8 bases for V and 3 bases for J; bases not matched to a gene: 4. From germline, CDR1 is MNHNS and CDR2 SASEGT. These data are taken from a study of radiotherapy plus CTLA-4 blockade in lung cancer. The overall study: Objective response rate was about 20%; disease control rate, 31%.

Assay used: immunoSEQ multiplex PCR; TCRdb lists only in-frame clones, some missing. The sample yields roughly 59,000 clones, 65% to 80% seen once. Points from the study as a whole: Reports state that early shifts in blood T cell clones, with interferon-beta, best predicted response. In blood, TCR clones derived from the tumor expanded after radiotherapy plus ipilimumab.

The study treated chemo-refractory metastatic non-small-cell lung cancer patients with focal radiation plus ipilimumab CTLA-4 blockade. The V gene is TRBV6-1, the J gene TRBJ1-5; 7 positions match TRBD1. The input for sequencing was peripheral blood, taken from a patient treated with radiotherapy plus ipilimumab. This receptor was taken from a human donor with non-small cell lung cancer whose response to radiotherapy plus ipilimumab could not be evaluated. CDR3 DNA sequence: TGTGCCAGCGGACAGGTGTACAATCAGCCCCAGCATTTT. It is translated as CASGQVYNQPQHF.